These 18 T cell receptor beta chains were sequenced from one sample in a study of cytotoxic CD8 clonotypes in ibrutinib-treated CLL (dated by TCRdb to about 2021). The method behind the library was the immunoSEQ multiplex PCR assay. TCRdb mirrors the immuneACCESS table, restricted to in-frame sequences. Some clones are absent from its copies; in checked studies, under half trace to an unresolved V gene, and the reason for the others is unknown. This sample lists under 300,000 clones; less than 85% were detected once. The ten most abundant clones make up roughly 6% of the sample. The time point label on this specimen signifies: progressive disease on ibrutinib. This specimen consisted of PBMCs, obtained at disease progression, from a patient treated with ibrutinib. The receptors were gathered from a human donor with chronic lymphocytic leukemia.

This clone came up once. The J gene is TRBJ1-2, the V gene TRBV25-1; D perhaps matches TRBD1 (5 bases). This CDR3 has 17 amino acids. The germline V gene has CDR1 MGHDK and CDR2 SYGVNS. V was shortened by 3 bases and J by 7 bases, with 24 bases between the two germline ends. CDR3 residues: CASSDRGIGRAPFGYTF. The CDR3 bases are TGTGCCAGCAGTGACCGTGGCATAGGCAGGGCGCCTTTTGGCTACACCTTC.

On this clone itself: Within the sample, other DNA sequences also encode this same CDR3. This chain connects TRBV6-1 to TRBJ1-2; D is perhaps TRBD1 (5 bases). CDR3 size: 13 residues. Trimming removed 5 bases at V and 5 bases at J, with 12 bases between. Germline lookup yields CDR1 MNHNS and CDR2 SASEGT. For the CDR3, the DNA is TGTGCCAGCAGTCCCGGGACCGAATATGGCTACACCTTC. It yields the protein CASSPGTEYGYTF.

This clone was seen a single time. The chain links TRBV21-1 to TRBJ1-5. TRBV21-1 constitutes a pseudogene. The CDR3 is 16 amino acids. The DNA for the CDR3 is TGTGCCAGCAGCAAAGTCGAGGACTATAGCAATCAGCCCCAGCATTTT. Translation gives CASSKVEDYSNQPQHF.

The V and J genes are TRBV5-4 and TRBJ2-3; D remains ambiguous. V was pared by 2 bases and J by 2 bases, with 18 bases between. The germline V gene encodes CDR1 SGHNT and CDR2 YYREEE (reference sequence). This CDR3 contains 17 residues. In DNA, the CDR3 is TGTGCCAGCAGCTTTCGGTCCGGAGCGCTATCCACAGATACGCAGTATTTT. It translates to CASSFRSGALSTDTQYF.

This sequence joins TRBV5-1 and TRBJ1-1; weak D call: TRBD1 (5 bases). V was shortened by 3 bases and J by 8 bases, with 17 bases between the two germline ends. CDR3 length: 14 amino acids. The germline V gene encodes CDR1 SGHRS and CDR2 YFSETQ. The chain's CDR3 is CASSSREGRLEAFF. DNA for the CDR3: TGCGCCAGCAGCTCCAGGGAGGGTAGACTAGAAGCTTTCTTT.

The sample holds a few counts of this clone. The chain carries TRBV27 and TRBJ2-7, with D unresolved. Per the germline V gene, CDR1 is MNHEY and CDR2 is SMNVEV (reference sequence). This CDR3 is built from 14 residues. The V and J ends lost 5 bases and 1 base respectively, with 12 bases between them. Here the CDR3 DNA reads TGTGCCAGCAGTCCAGTTAAAGGATCCTACGAGCAGTACTTC. Its protein is CASSPVKGSYEQYF.

The rearrangement links TRBV23-1 to TRBJ2-4, with D perhaps matching TRBD2 (5 bases). TRBV23-1 is noted as an ORF with a role that remains uncertain. The V gene lost 6 bases and the J gene lost 0 bases, with 18 bases spanning the gap. The CDR3 covers 17 residues. In DNA form, the CDR3 reads TGCGCCAGCAGCCGGACGGAACTAGAACTAGCCAAAAACATTCAGTACTTC. Translated, it gives CASSRTELELAKNIQYF.

Notes on this clone: The junction departs from germline at one end; a sequencing error may be responsible. This chain uses TRBV7-3 with TRBJ1-1, with TRBD1 as a possible D gene (5 bases). CDR3 size: 14 residues. Per germline, CDR1 SGHTA and CDR2 FQGTGA. The CDR3 reads CASSLTRDHTEAFF. The CDR3 DNA reads TGTGCCAGCAGCCTAACCAGGGATCACACTGAAGCTTTCTTT.

This clone was seen a few times. The rearrangement uses TRBV9 and TRBJ1-2, with D possibly TRBD1 on 5 matching bases. V dropped 7 bases and J dropped 4 bases, with 20 bases sitting between them. The CDR3 length is 15 residues. The germline gives CDR1 SGDLS, CDR2 YYNGEE. The CDR3 reads CASSPGEGVIYGYTF. The CDR3 DNA follows: TGTGCCAGCTCGCCGGGGGAGGGTGTTATCTATGGCTACACCTTC.

The V and J genes are TRBV5-4 and TRBJ1-4; 7 nucleotides match TRBD1. With V trimmed by 3 bases and J by 6 bases, 5 bases remained unmatched. CDR3 length equals 14 residues. CDR1 and CDR2 (germline): SGHNT, YYREEE (reference sequence). CDR3 loop: CASSSTGFDEKLFF. In DNA form, the CDR3 reads TGTGCCAGCAGCTCGACAGGGTTCGATGAAAAACTGTTTTTT.

The chain employs TRBV4-1 and TRBJ1-2; D gene ambiguous. This CDR3 spans 13 amino acids. Trimming stripped 8 bases from V and 0 bases from J, with 10 bases between. Germline assignment: CDR1 MGHRA and CDR2 YSYEKL. The CDR3 DNA is TGCGCCAGCTCCCTCAAGGCTAACTATGGCTACACCTTC. It specifies CASSLKANYGYTF.

The V call is TRBV7-2, the J call TRBJ2-7, with 12 positions matching TRBD2. J was trimmed by 5 bases and V by 5 bases; bases with no gene match: 7. The CDR3 sequence is 15 residues long. Germline CDR1 reads SGHTA; CDR2 reads FQGNSA. The CDR3 loop is CASSLWTSGINEQYF. CDR3 DNA sequence: TGTGCCAGCAGCCTCTGGACTAGCGGGATCAACGAGCAGTACTTC. Full variable domain (remainder filled in from reference TRBV7-2 and TRBJ2-7): GAGVSQSPSNKVTEKGKDVELRCDPISGHTALYWYRQSLGQGLEFLIYFQGNSAPDKSGLPSDRFSAERTGGSVSTLTIQRTQQEDSAVYLCASSLWTSGINEQYFGPGTRLTVT.

The V call is TRBV2, the J call TRBJ2-7; D is undetermined. V lost 6 bases and J 1 base, leaving 10 bases between the germline ends. Per the germline V gene, CDR1 is SNHLY and CDR2 is FYNNEI. The CDR3 is 13 residues long. The CDR3 DNA reads as TGTGCCAGCAGGTTGACAAGTTCCTACGAGCAGTACTTC. Its protein is CASRLTSSYEQYF.

This clone was seen a handful of times. This rearrangement joins TRBV5-8 to TRBJ2-5, with 10 bases that match TRBD2. The CDR3 totals 17 residues. The germline gives CDR1 SGHTS, CDR2 YDEGEE. V gave up 0 bases and J gave up 4 bases; unmatched junction bases: 9. CDR3 residues: CASSLEPSGSWVETQYF. In nucleotides, the CDR3 is TGTGCCAGCAGCTTGGAGCCTAGCGGGAGCTGGGTAGAGACCCAGTACTTC.

This clone was seen a handful of times. J is TRBJ2-7 and V is TRBV19; 7 bases line up with TRBD1. Germline V CDR1 and CDR2: LNHDA, SQIVND (reference sequence). After removal of 5 bases from V and 3 bases from J, the junction contained 7 bases not matched to a gene. The CDR3 sequence is 14 residues long. The CDR3 nucleotides read TGTGCCAGTAGTCCCGGGACAGTTAGCTACGAGCAGTACTTC. Residues: CASSPGTVSYEQYF.

This clone has just one count. V gene TRBV19 combines with J gene TRBJ2-7; the match to TRBD1 covers 8 bases. J gave up 3 bases and V 0 bases, and 4 bases lay outside the gene matches. The CDR3 is made up of 15 amino acids. Germline V gene data show CDR1 as LNHDA and CDR2 as SQIVND (reference sequence). CDR3 region: CASSIDGQGNYEQYF. Written as DNA, the CDR3 is TGTGCCAGTAGTATAGATGGACAGGGAAACTACGAGCAGTACTTC.

The chain recombines TRBV5-4 with TRBJ2-5, with 7 bases that match TRBD1. This CDR3 has 14 amino acids. Germline assignment: CDR1 SGHNT and CDR2 YYREEE (reference sequence). J lost 5 bases, V lost 0 bases, and 4 bases had no gene match. CDR3 residues: CASSLDRGRETQYF. CDR3 coding DNA: TGTGCCAGCAGCTTGGACAGGGGTCGGGAGACCCAGTACTTC. Full variable domain (remainder filled in from reference TRBV5-4 and TRBJ2-5): ETGVTQSPTHLIKTRGQQVTLRCSSQSGHNTVSWYQQALGQGPQFIFQYYREEENGRGNFPPRFSGLQFPNYSSELNVNALELDDSALYLCASSLDRGRETQYFGPGTRLLVL.

This clone has only one observation. The CDR3 here is CASSEYWDNTDTQYF. CDR3 nucleotide sequence: TGTGCCAGCAGTGAATACTGGGACAACACAGATACGCAGTATTTT. The chain is built from TRBV25-1 and TRBJ2-3; perhaps TRBD1 as D (6 bases). V was clipped by 0 bases and J by 2 bases, with 9 bases between them. CDR1 and CDR2 (germline): MGHDK, SYGVNS. This CDR3 is built from 15 residues.